The 11 T cell receptor beta chains in this list originate from one sample, sequenced in a study of T cell responses to AZD1222 COVID-19 vaccine. TCRdb keeps only in-frame clones here, not all; method: immunoSEQ multiplex PCR. This table holds roughly 15,000 clones, around 83% found once. The sample was peripheral blood, taken 28 days after the second AZD1222 dose. These receptors all come from an adult who received the AZD1222 COVID-19 vaccine.

The rearrangement links TRBV18 to TRBJ2-7, with D possibly matching TRBD1 (5 bases). Trimming shortened V by 5 bases and J by 7 bases, and 21 bases separated the two germline ends. CDR1 is KGHSH, CDR2 LQKENI, per germline. The CDR3 extends over 15 amino acids. The chain's CDR3 is CASSAPGMNTREQYF. In DNA, the CDR3 is TGTGCCAGCTCAGCTCCAGGGATGAATACGAGGGAGCAGTACTTC. Complete variable domain (other parts from reference TRBV18 and TRBJ2-7): NAGVMQNPRHLVRRRGQEARLRCSPMKGHSHVYWYRQLPEEGLKFMVYLQKENIIDESGMPKERFSAEFPKEGPSILRIQQVVRGDSAAYFCASSAPGMNTREQYFGPGTRLTVT.

The V call is TRBV23-1, the J call TRBJ1-4; no firm D call. TRBV23-1 is flagged as an ORF with uncertain function. Trimming took 0 bases from V and 0 from J, leaving 5 bases between them. CDR3 length: 15 residues. The CDR3 loop reads CASSQSYATNEKLFF. For the CDR3, the DNA is TGCGCCAGCAGTCAATCCTACGCAACTAATGAAAAACTGTTTTTT.

J is TRBJ2-2 and V is TRBV7-8; D is possibly TRBD2 (6 bases). The CDR3 runs to 13 residues. Germline-derived CDR1 and CDR2 are SGHVS and FQNEAQ. Deletions cut 5 bases from V and 7 bases from J, with 11 bases between. CDR3 in DNA: TGTGCCAGCAGCCGGGAGAAAGGCGGGGAGCTGTTTTTT. Residues: CASSREKGGELFF.

This chain uses TRBV27 with TRBJ2-2, with 11 bases matching TRBD2. The V gene's germline CDR1 is MNHEY and CDR2 SMNVEV (reference sequence). V gave up 8 bases and J gave up 4 bases; unmatched junction bases: 6. The CDR3 has 15 amino acids. The CDR3 spells CASRSGLAGTGELFF. The CDR3 bases are TGTGCCAGCCGGAGTGGACTAGCGGGCACCGGGGAGCTGTTTTTT.

This rearrangement joins TRBV10-3 to TRBJ2-7; the match to TRBD1 covers 9 bases. CDR3 length: 12 residues. J gave up 3 bases and V 7 bases, and 1 base lay outside the gene matches. Germline V lookup: CDR1 ENHRY, CDR2 SYGVKD. The CDR3 region is CAITGQGYEQYF. CDR3 sequence (DNA): TGTGCCATCACGGGACAGGGCTACGAGCAGTACTTC.

V gene TRBV7-2 combines with J gene TRBJ2-1; D not resolved. Deletions cut 2 bases from V and 5 bases from J, with 7 bases between. The CDR3 has 13 residues. The germline V gene encodes CDR1 SGHTA and CDR2 FQGNSA. CDR3 nucleotides: TGTGCCAGCAGCTTATTTTCCGACAATGAGCAGTTCTTC. This encodes CASSLFSDNEQFF.

The rearrangement uses TRBV27 and TRBJ2-1; no definite D call. Germline V gene sequence: CDR1 MNHEY, CDR2 SMNVEV (reference sequence). Trimming took 3 bases from V and 7 from J, leaving 4 bases between them. There are 11 residues in the CDR3. CDR3 in amino acids: CASSLGNEQFF. The CDR3 DNA is TGTGCCAGCAGTTTGGGGAATGAGCAGTTCTTC.

The chain couples TRBV5-1 to TRBJ2-1, with 11 bases lining up with TRBD2. V lost 2 bases to trimming and J lost 0 bases; unmatched junction nucleotides: 7. This CDR3 has 18 residues. From germline, CDR1 is SGHRS and CDR2 YFSETQ. In nucleotides, the CDR3 is TGCGCCAGCAGCTTAGGGACTAGCGGTAAGAGCTCCTACAATGAGCAGTTCTTC. This encodes CASSLGTSGKSSYNEQFF.

This clone was detected only once. The chain is built from TRBV28 and TRBJ2-3; no firm D call. The ends were cut back, 2 bases at V and 2 bases at J, with 11 bases in the middle. The V gene's germline CDR1 is MDHEN and CDR2 SYDVKM. The CDR3 length is 15 residues. The CDR3 spells CASSLDSLDTDTQYF. Here the CDR3 DNA reads TGTGCCAGCAGTTTAGATAGCCTAGACACAGATACGCAGTATTTT.

The rearrangement uses TRBV10-3 and TRBJ2-1, with D perhaps given as TRBD1 or TRBD2 (5 bases each). Germline CDR1 and CDR2: ENHRY and SYGVKD. The CDR3 contains 16 residues. V lost 3 bases to trimming and J lost 3 bases, with 15 bases between them. CDR3 region: CAISDAVGTVYNEQFF. CDR3 coding DNA: TGTGCCATCAGTGACGCGGTGGGGACGGTCTACAATGAGCAGTTCTTC.

The chain is built from TRBV11-2 and TRBJ2-4, with D possibly TRBD2 on 5 matching bases. The CDR3 is 14 amino acids. Germline V lookup: CDR1 SGHAT, CDR2 FQNNGV. V was clipped by 3 bases and J by 8 bases, with 14 bases between them. The CDR3 loop is CASSFPEASDIQYF. The CDR3 DNA sequence: TGTGCCAGCAGCTTCCCGGAGGCCAGTGACATTCAGTACTTC.